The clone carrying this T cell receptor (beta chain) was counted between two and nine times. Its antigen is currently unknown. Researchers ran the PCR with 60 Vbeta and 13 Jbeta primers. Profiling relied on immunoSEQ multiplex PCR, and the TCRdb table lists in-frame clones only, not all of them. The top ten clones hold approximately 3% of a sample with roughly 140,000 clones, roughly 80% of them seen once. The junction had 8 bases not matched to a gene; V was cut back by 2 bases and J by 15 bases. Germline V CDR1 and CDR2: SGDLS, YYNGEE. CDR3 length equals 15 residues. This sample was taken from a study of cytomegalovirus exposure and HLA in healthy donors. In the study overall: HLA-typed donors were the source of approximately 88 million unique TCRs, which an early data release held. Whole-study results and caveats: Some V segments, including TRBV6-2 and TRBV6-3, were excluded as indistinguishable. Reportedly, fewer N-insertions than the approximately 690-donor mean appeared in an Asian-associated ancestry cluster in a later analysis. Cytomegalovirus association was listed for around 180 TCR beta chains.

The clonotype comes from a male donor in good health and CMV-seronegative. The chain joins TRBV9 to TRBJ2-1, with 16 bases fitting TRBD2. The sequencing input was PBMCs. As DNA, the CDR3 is TGTGCCAGCAGCGTCGGGACTAGCGGGGGGGCCTCGCCGTTCTTC. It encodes CASSVGTSGGASPFF. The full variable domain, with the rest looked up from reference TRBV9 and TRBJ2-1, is DSGVTQTPKHLITATGQRVTLRCSPRSGDLSVYWYQQSLDQGLQFLIQYYNGEERAKGNILERFSAQQFPDLHSELNLSSLELGDSALYFCASSVGTSGGASPFFGPGTRLTVL.